The text below deals with one T cell receptor (beta chain). Here immunoSEQ multiplex PCR was the method, and the copy in TCRdb shows in-frame clones only, minus some. This sample has about 24,000 clones, with under 45% found just once. The data belong to a study of graft-versus-host responses after intestinal transplantation. Study context: Each of the recipients got a multivisceral, liver-intestinal, or isolated intestinal transplant. Uniformly, recipients were administered anti-thymocyte globulin induction with subsequent tacrolimus and steroids for roughly three years.

Responders that carried the CFSE label, approximately 200,000 of them, were plated with approximately 200,000 irradiated, violet-dye-labeled stimulator cells. The reaction was completed, and proliferating CFSE-low CD3+CD4+ and CD3+CD8+ responders were then sorted. The CDR3 has 13 residues. CDR1 SNHLY and CDR2 FYNNEI come from the germline V gene. Trimming removed 8 bases from V and 3 bases from J, with 13 bases in between. The receptor's source is a human patient who received an intestinal transplant. Sample: alloreactive CD4+ T cells from a mixed lymphocyte reaction culture, taken before intestinal transplant. Subset reported: CFSE-low proliferating T cells sorted from roughly six-day pre-transplant mixed lymphocyte reaction (GvH or HvG direction). V and J are TRBV2 and TRBJ1-2; D uncertain. The CDR3 loop is CASVVDSDYGYTF. The DNA for the CDR3 is TGTGCCAGCGTTGTGGACTCTGACTATGGCTACACCTTC.